What follows is one T cell receptor beta chain and its context. This sample was taken from a study of patients and donors after allogeneic stem cell transplantation. MiXCR, run by TCRdb on the RT-PCR reads, gives a single entry per CDR3 protein. The sample carries more than 850,000 distinct CDR3 sequences, about a sixth recorded once. Germline CDR1 reads MDHEN; CDR2 reads SYDVKM. The CDR3 spans 13 residues. Trimming took off 10 bases at V and 1 base at J, with 14 bases between the two ends. Sequencing used blood, either unsorted or a sorted T cell fraction (not recorded which). This sequence originates from a human donor who was either an allogeneic HSCT recipient or a stem cell or donor lymphocyte infusion donor (not recorded which). It is not recorded whose cells these are; they may come from a transplant donor. The chain couples TRBV28 to TRBJ2-7; TRBD1 or TRBD2 may be the D gene (5 bases each). The CDR3 DNA follows: TGTGCCACTCAGAGGGGCAGATCCTACGAGCAGTACTTC. As protein: CATQRGRSYEQYF.